The 3 T cell receptor beta chains below all came from one sample that was sequenced in a study of siplizumab effects on memory and regulatory T cells. Assay: immunoSEQ multiplex PCR; the TCRdb copy retains only in-frame clones and omits some. The table shows approximately 48,000 clones, with 93% occurring only once. Sequenced input: CD8+ T cells sorted from blood. These receptors originate from a human donor in good health.

V gene TRBV5-6 combines with J gene TRBJ1-2, with unresolved D. V was clipped by 0 bases and J by 10 bases, with 7 bases between them. This CDR3 is 11 amino acids long. Germline V lookup: CDR1 SGHDT, CDR2 YYEEEE. In DNA, the CDR3 is TGTGCCAGCAGCTTGGCTTTGGACTACACCTTC. Amino acid sequence: CASSLALDYTF.

The chain is built from TRBV7-2 and TRBJ2-5; perhaps TRBD2 as D (5 bases). Germline V gene data show CDR1 as SGHTA and CDR2 as FQGNSA. This CDR3 region has 16 residues. V lost 4 bases and J 2 bases, leaving 17 bases between the germline ends. This CDR3 is CASSSHGISGQETQYF. As DNA, the CDR3 is TGTGCCAGCAGCTCACACGGGATCAGCGGTCAAGAGACCCAGTACTTC.

This clone has just one count. The rearrangement links TRBV27 to TRBJ1-2; 8 bases align to TRBD1. CDR1 and CDR2 (germline): MNHEY, SMNVEV (reference sequence). There are 14 residues in the CDR3. The V and J ends lost 6 bases and 4 bases, in that order; junction bases with no gene match: 7. In DNA form, the CDR3 reads TGTGCCAGCAGGACCGCAGGGGGCAGCTATGGCTACACCTTC. Its protein product is CASRTAGGSYGYTF.